This T cell receptor beta chain was identified in a study of blood T cell repertoires in COVID-19 (dated by TCRdb to 2018 to 2020). As for the study more broadly: Samples covering the acute and convalescent phases of COVID-19 were provided by collaborators in the United States, Italy and Spain. The prospective study material was composed of cDNA or gDNA derived from T cells, B-cell-depleted T cells, or PBMCs. Nearly every sample came with metadata listing a de-identified subject ID, COVID-19 status, age in years and sex. The repertoires were released in a freely available public database intended as a resource for research on the immune response to SARS-CoV-2. Samples came from the ongoing ImmuneRACE study (first 160 participants) plus 1,254 subjects from 6 global collaborators. Deeply sampled blood TCRbeta repertoires from subjects exposed to, actively infected with, or recovered from COVID-19 were included in the dataset. Where HLA class I and class II types were available, the types were taken from metadata supplied by the sample provider, not from assay-based typing. The study at large found these results: Clinical and demographic metadata were provided uncurated, with the amount varying by source and participant.

The CDR3 contains 14 residues, cysteine and phenylalanine counted. The retained sequence is limited to the CDR3, 42 bases, with the frame set at the first base. Based on the germline V gene, the CDR1 and CDR2 sequences are MNHEY and SVGEGT. A distance of 12 bases separates the germline ends of V and J, which lose 4 bases and 3 bases respectively. The immunoSEQ Assay, a bias-controlled multiplex PCR, was used to amplify TCRbeta CDR3 regions from genomic DNA. Per the authors' processing: Within the assay, amplification of reference gene primers was used to estimate how many nucleated cells each sample contained. To quantify the absolute abundance of each unique TCRbeta CDR3 rearrangement, sequence reads were collapsed and filtered. For each sample, productive Simpson clonality was calculated as the square root of Simpson's diversity index across productive rearrangements. Drawn from immuneACCESS, this table holds only the in-frame rearrangements with V and J called that TCRdb kept. Clones are partly lost; checked studies trace under half to an unresolved V gene and leave the rest unexplained. V and J calls and clone size are those listed in that table; D and trimming were worked out from the DNA. Counted in this sample were more than 85,000 clones; about 87% of them appeared once. The top ten constitute roughly 4.2% of the sample.

In Seattle, one collaborating source enrolled patients while the infection was active and tracked those patients longitudinally over the course of disease. Whole blood was collected in K2EDTA tubes by collaborating institutions according to the institutions' own protocols. For TCRbeta analysis, collaborators shipped samples in one of three forms: frozen whole blood, isolated PBMCs, or DNA extracted from either of those sample types. Worth noting for this clone: What this receptor recognizes is not known. No quality values exist for individual bases; no much larger clone is one base distant.

The sample comprised peripheral blood. This receptor chain uses TRBV6-2 or TRBV6-3 and TRBJ1-1; no confident D gene assignment can be made. This clonotype was obtained from a human donor with COVID-19, enrolled during active disease. The donor label of this sample is uncertain. The DNA reads as follows: TGTGCCAGCAGTTCCCCAGGACTATACACTGAAGCTTTCTTT. Its product reads: CASSSPGLYTEAFF.